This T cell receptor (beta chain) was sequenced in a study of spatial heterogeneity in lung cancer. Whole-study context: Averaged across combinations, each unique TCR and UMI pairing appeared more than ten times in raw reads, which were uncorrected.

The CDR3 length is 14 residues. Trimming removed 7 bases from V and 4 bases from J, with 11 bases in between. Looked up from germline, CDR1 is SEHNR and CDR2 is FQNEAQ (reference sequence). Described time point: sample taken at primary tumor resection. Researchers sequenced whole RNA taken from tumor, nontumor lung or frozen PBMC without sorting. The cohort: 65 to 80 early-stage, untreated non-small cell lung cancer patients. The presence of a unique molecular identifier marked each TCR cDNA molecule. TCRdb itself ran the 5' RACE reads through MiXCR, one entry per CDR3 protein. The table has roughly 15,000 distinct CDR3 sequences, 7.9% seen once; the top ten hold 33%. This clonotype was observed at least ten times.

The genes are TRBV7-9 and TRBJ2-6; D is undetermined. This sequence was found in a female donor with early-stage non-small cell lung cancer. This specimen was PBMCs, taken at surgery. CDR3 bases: TGTGCCAGCAAAGGGTTTCTAGGGGCCAACGTCCTGACTTTC. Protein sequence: CASKGFLGANVLTF.